The clone carrying this T cell receptor (beta chain) was seen more than once but under ten times. In the same sample, other DNA sequences code for this CDR3. This record comes from a study of blood T cell repertoires in COVID-19. In the study overall: Some COVID-19 samples were acute and others convalescent; all came from the United States, Italy and Spain. PBMCs, B-cell-depleted T cells, or T cells were the source of the cDNA or gDNA that made up the material.

In the original analysis: Estimated nucleated cell counts came from reference gene primer amplification. TCRdb's copy holds only in-frame clones and misses some; the assay was immunoSEQ multiplex PCR. Clone size and the V and J calls come from that table; the DNA yielded D and trimming. The table records about 90,000 clones, 75% to 90% of them present only once. Germline lookup yields CDR1 LNHDA and CDR2 SQIVND (reference sequence). The J segment lost 2 bases and the V segment lost 6 bases, leaving 4 bases of the junction unmatched. The CDR3 has 14 amino acids. The sequencing input was peripheral blood. V usage is TRBV19 and J usage is TRBJ1-5; the match to TRBD1 covers 7 bases. The TCR was taken from a woman aged 70 to 79 with acute or convalescent COVID-19. The CDR3 nucleotides read TGTGCCAGTAGCCCTACAGGGGGCAATCAGCCCCAGCATTTT. It codes for CASSPTGGNQPQHF.